Below are 13 T cell receptor beta chains sequenced from a single sample in a study of shared clonotypes between healthy human individuals. CD8 cells regarded as naive lacked CD45RO, were positively chosen for CCR7, and omitted terminally differentiated effector memory CD45RA+ cells. Using immunoSEQ multiplex PCR, the repertoire was profiled, and TCRdb retains in-frame clones only, with some absent. The sample yields millions of clones, 93% seen once. The source material was naive CD8+ T cells from PBMCs. These receptors were obtained from a young man in good health. Some clones in this sample may be carry-over from other donors' samples.

The chain links TRBV7-6 to TRBJ2-2, with D possibly being TRBD1 (6 bases). CDR3 length: 15 residues. V shed 1 base and J shed 1 base, with 7 bases lying between them. Germline loops: CDR1 SGHVS, CDR2 FNYEAQ. CDR3: CASSLEQGNTGELFF. CDR3 nucleotides: TGTGCCAGCAGCTTAGAACAGGGGAACACCGGGGAGCTGTTTTTT.

As concerns this clone: This sample includes further DNA sequences coding for the same CDR3. The rearrangement uses TRBV30 and TRBJ1-2; D ambiguous. V lost 4 bases and J 12 bases, leaving 15 bases between the germline ends. Germline lookup yields CDR1 GTSNPN and CDR2 SVGIG (reference sequence). The CDR3 contains 11 residues. CDR3 protein: CAWKGLDGHTF. The CDR3 region has the DNA TGTGCCTGGAAGGGCCTCGACGGCCACACCTTC.

V and J are TRBV11-2 and TRBJ2-1; D may be TRBD1 (5 bases). The germline V gene encodes CDR1 SGHAT and CDR2 FQNNGV. The CDR3 sequence is 16 residues long. Trimming stripped 5 bases from V and 4 bases from J, with 18 bases between. The CDR3 sequence: CASSQTRAGAYNEQFF. Here the CDR3 DNA reads TGTGCCAGCAGCCAAACACGGGCTGGGGCGTACAATGAGCAGTTCTTC.

J is TRBJ1-1 and V is TRBV21-1. TRBV21-1 constitutes a pseudogene. CDR3 length: 18 residues. The CDR3 DNA follows: TGTGCCAGCAGCAAAGGGGTTGGGAGAGGACGGTCCTTTACCTCGCCTTTCTTT. Translated, it gives CASSKGVGRGRSFTSPFF.

Remarks on this clone: Different DNA sequences within this sample yield the same CDR3. The V call is TRBV9, the J call TRBJ2-2; 7 positions match TRBD1. Per the germline V gene, CDR1 is SGDLS and CDR2 is YYNGEE. The J segment lost 7 bases and the V segment lost 0 bases, leaving 0 bases of the junction unmatched. The CDR3 is 13 amino acids. This CDR3 is CASSVGDSGELFF. For the CDR3, the DNA is TGTGCCAGCAGCGTAGGGGACAGCGGGGAGCTGTTTTTT.

V and J are TRBV15 and TRBJ1-2, with D perhaps matching TRBD1 (6 bases). Germline V gene data show CDR1 as LNHNV and CDR2 as YYDKDF (reference sequence). This CDR3 region has 16 residues. The V end lost 4 bases, the J end lost 2 bases, and 17 bases lay between the germline ends. CDR3 sequence (DNA): TGTGCCACCAGCATTCTATTGTTTGGGGGCAACTATGGCTACACCTTC. Its translation: CATSILLFGGNYGYTF.

The V call is TRBV7-8, the J call TRBJ2-7; D not certain. The CDR3 contains 13 residues. Between the trimmed V and J ends, which lost 5 bases and 0 bases, there was a span of 8 bases. Germline values: CDR1 SGHVS, CDR2 FQNEAQ. CDR3 region: CASSVGPSYEQYF. For the CDR3, the DNA is TGTGCCAGCAGCGTAGGGCCCTCCTACGAGCAGTACTTC.

The gene calls are TRBV10-1 and TRBJ2-3, with D perhaps being TRBD1 or TRBD2 (6 bases each). CDR1 and CDR2 (germline): WNHNN, SYGVQD (reference sequence). V lost 2 bases and J lost 1, with 13 bases in between. The CDR3 totals 16 residues. CDR3 bases: TGCGCCAGCAGTGAGCGGGGGACAAGCCGCACAGATACGCAGTATTTT. As protein: CASSERGTSRTDTQYF.

The chain combines TRBV7-9 with TRBJ1-1; maybe TRBD1 (6 bases). V lost 1 base and J lost 8, with 14 bases in between. The germline V gene encodes CDR1 SEHNR and CDR2 FQNEAQ (reference sequence). The CDR3 consists of 14 residues. CDR3 DNA: TGTGCCAGCAGCTTAGGGATAGGGGGTGAAGAAGCTTTCTTT. Translating gives CASSLGIGGEEAFF.

The V call is TRBV30, the J call TRBJ1-5, with no clear D. Trimming removed 0 bases at V and 2 bases at J, with 8 bases between. The CDR3 contains 14 residues. Per germline, CDR1 GTSNPN and CDR2 SVGIG (reference sequence). CDR3 residues: CAWSVVGGNQPQHF. The CDR3 region has the DNA TGTGCCTGGAGTGTGGTAGGTGGCAATCAGCCCCAGCATTTT.

Turning to this clone: This specimen includes other DNA sequences encoding the same CDR3. The chain joins TRBV27 to TRBJ2-1, with unresolved D. V lost 4 bases and J lost 1, with 8 bases in between. Germline V gives CDR1 MNHEY, CDR2 SMNVEV (reference sequence). CDR3 length: 14 residues. The CDR3 here is CASSYEGSYNEQFF. DNA of the CDR3: TGTGCCAGCAGTTACGAAGGGTCCTACAATGAGCAGTTCTTC.

J is TRBJ1-1 and V is TRBV6-1; D is perhaps TRBD1 (5 bases). The germline CDR1 and CDR2 sequences are MNHNS and SASEGT. The CDR3 contains 14 residues. Deletions cut 4 bases from V and 4 bases from J, with 13 bases between. The CDR3 spells CASSGARGVTEAFF. In DNA, the CDR3 is TGTGCCAGCAGTGGAGCCAGAGGGGTCACTGAAGCTTTCTTT.

This chain joins TRBV6-1 and TRBJ1-5; possibly TRBD1 for D (5 bases). V dropped 2 bases and J dropped 2 bases, with 16 bases sitting between them. CDR1 and CDR2 from the germline V gene are MNHNS and SASEGT. This CDR3 comprises 17 residues. Here the CDR3 reads CASSEFPRGAGNQPQHF. DNA for the CDR3: TGTGCCAGCAGTGAATTCCCTAGGGGAGCGGGCAATCAGCCCCAGCATTTT.